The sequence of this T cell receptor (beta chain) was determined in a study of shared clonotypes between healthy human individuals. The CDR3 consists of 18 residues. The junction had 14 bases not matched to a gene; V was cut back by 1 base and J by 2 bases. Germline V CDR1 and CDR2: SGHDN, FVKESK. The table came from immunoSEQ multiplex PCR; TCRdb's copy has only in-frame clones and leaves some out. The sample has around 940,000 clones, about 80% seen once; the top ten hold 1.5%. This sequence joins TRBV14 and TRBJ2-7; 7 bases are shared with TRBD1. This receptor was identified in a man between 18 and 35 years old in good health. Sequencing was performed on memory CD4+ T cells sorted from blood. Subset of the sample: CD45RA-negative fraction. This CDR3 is CASSQVGRGRNGTYEQYF. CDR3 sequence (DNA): TGTGCCAGCAGCCAAGTGGGTAGGGGGCGAAACGGGACCTACGAGCAGTACTTC.